The 29 T cell receptor beta chains below come from one sample, sequenced in a study of T cells in localized non-small cell lung cancer. Assay used: immunoSEQ multiplex PCR; TCRdb lists only in-frame clones, some missing. Among 50,000 to 70,000 clones listed, approximately 90% were seen once. The source material was peripheral blood, sampled before any cancer treatment. Receptors originate from a man aged 40 to 75 with stage I lung adenocarcinoma.

This chain uses TRBV7-9 with TRBJ2-5; 7 nucleotides match TRBD2. V was pared by 1 base and J by 3 bases, with 5 bases of the junction left unmatched. The CDR3 totals 15 residues. Germline lookup yields CDR1 SEHNR and CDR2 FQNEAQ (reference sequence). CDR3 amino acids: CASSLDGTTKETQYF. DNA for the CDR3: TGTGCCAGCAGCTTAGACGGGACTACCAAAGAGACCCAGTACTTC. Complete variable domain (other parts from reference TRBV7-9 and TRBJ2-5): DTGVSQNPRHKITKRGQNVTFRCDPISEHNRLYWYRQTLGQGPEFLTYFQNEAQLEKSRLLSDRFSAERPKGSFSTLEIQRTEQGDSAMYLCASSLDGTTKETQYFGPGTRLLVL.

This clone appeared a single time. The chain couples TRBV19 to TRBJ2-7; the match to TRBD1 covers 11 bases. V shed 1 base, J shed 3 bases, and the junction held 2 bases outside the gene matches. Germline loops: CDR1 LNHDA, CDR2 SQIVND (reference sequence). CDR3 length: 15 amino acids. CDR3 sequence reads: CASSIAGTGGYEQYF. CDR3 bases: TGTGCCAGTAGTATAGCTGGGACAGGGGGCTACGAGCAGTACTTC.

The V gene is TRBV6-1, the J gene TRBJ2-1; D uncertain. The V gene's germline CDR1 is MNHNS and CDR2 SASEGT. The CDR3 extends over 14 amino acids. The ends were cut back, 3 bases at V and 8 bases at J, with 14 bases in the middle. Here the CDR3 DNA reads TGTGCCAGCAGTGACAGAAATCACTTGGATGAGCAGTTCTTC. Translating it yields CASSDRNHLDEQFF.

The rearrangement uses TRBV5-4 and TRBJ1-3, with D unclear. The CDR3 runs to 15 residues. Trimming removed 5 bases at V and 0 bases at J, with 12 bases between. CDR1 SGHNT and CDR2 YYREEE come from the germline V gene (reference sequence). The CDR3 here is CASSPGLSSGNTIYF. The CDR3 region has the DNA TGTGCCAGCAGTCCCGGGCTCAGCTCTGGAAACACCATATATTTT. Looking up the rest from reference TRBV5-4 and TRBJ1-3 gives the full variable domain: ETGVTQSPTHLIKTRGQQVTLRCSSQSGHNTVSWYQQALGQGPQFIFQYYREEENGRGNFPPRFSGLQFPNYSSELNVNALELDDSALYLCASSPGLSSGNTIYFGEGSWLTVV.

This clone was counted once. This chain joins TRBV18 and TRBJ1-1; 10 nucleotides line up with TRBD1. The CDR3 is 15 amino acids. V was pared by 5 bases and J by 1 base, with 4 bases of the junction left unmatched. Germline values: CDR1 KGHSH, CDR2 LQKENI. The CDR3 DNA reads as TGTGCCAGCTCATTACGACAGGGGGCGAACACTGAAGCTTTCTTT. This encodes CASSLRQGANTEAFF. Supplemented by reference TRBV18 and TRBJ1-1, the full variable domain reads NAGVMQNPRHLVRRRGQEARLRCSPMKGHSHVYWYRQLPEEGLKFMVYLQKENIIDESGMPKERFSAEFPKEGPSILRIQQVVRGDSAAYFCASSLRQGANTEAFFGQGTRLTVV.

The chain is built from TRBV6-6 and TRBJ1-2; D is unclear. Trimming removed 8 bases from V and 2 bases from J, with 9 bases in between. The V gene's germline CDR1 is MNHNY and CDR2 SVGAGI (reference sequence). This CDR3 is 12 amino acids long. This CDR3 reads CASGIYNYGYTF. CDR3 nucleotide sequence: TGTGCCAGCGGGATTTACAACTATGGCTACACCTTC.

The chain has TRBV9 and TRBJ2-1; TRBD2 might be the D (6 bases). This CDR3 contains 16 residues. Germline CDR1 and CDR2: SGDLS and YYNGEE. V was shortened by 0 bases and J by 10 bases, with 20 bases between the two germline ends. CDR3 loop: CASSVGVGGGAEEQFF. In DNA, the CDR3 is TGTGCCAGCAGCGTAGGAGTCGGTGGAGGGGCGGAAGAGCAGTTCTTC.

In this sample, this clone turned up a few times. The rearrangement joins TRBV13 to TRBJ1-2; 7 positions agree with TRBD1. The germline V gene has CDR1 PRHDT and CDR2 FYEKMQ (reference sequence). The J segment lost 8 bases and the V segment lost 5 bases, leaving 14 bases of the junction unmatched. The CDR3 consists of 15 residues. The CDR3 loop is CASSPARQGIEGYTF. The CDR3 nucleotides read TGTGCCAGCAGCCCCGCCCGACAGGGTATCGAGGGCTACACCTTC.

CDR3 protein: CASSLRDGTGPYTQAFF. As DNA, the CDR3 is TGCGCCAGCAGCTTGAGGGACGGGACAGGGCCTTATACCCAAGCTTTCTTT. The V gene is TRBV5-1, the J gene TRBJ1-1, with TRBD1 identical over 9 bases. V lost 1 base, J lost 9 bases, and 16 bases stayed unmatched. The CDR3 is made up of 17 amino acids. The germline V gene encodes CDR1 SGHRS and CDR2 YFSETQ.

This chain uses TRBV7-9 with TRBJ2-5; the D gene is possibly TRBD2 (5 bases). The CDR3 totals 15 residues. The V gene's germline CDR1 is SEHNR and CDR2 FQNEAQ (reference sequence). Deletions cut 3 bases from V and 4 bases from J, with 15 bases between. CDR3 loop: CASSFPFRELETQYF. The CDR3 DNA reads TGTGCCAGCAGCTTCCCTTTTCGGGAATTAGAGACCCAGTACTTC.

The chain uses TRBV30 and TRBJ1-1; D is undetermined. Germline assignment: CDR1 GTSNPN and CDR2 SVGIG (reference sequence). Between the trimmed V and J ends, which lost 3 bases and 5 bases, there was a span of 10 bases. CDR3 length equals 12 residues. The CDR3: CAWSPGGTEAFF. CDR3 nucleotides: TGTGCCTGGAGCCCAGGAGGGACTGAAGCTTTCTTT.

The chain recombines TRBV16 with TRBJ1-5, with D unresolved. Germline lookup yields CDR1 KGHSY and CDR2 FQNENV. This CDR3 has 14 residues. Trimming removed 1 base from V and 7 bases from J, with 11 bases in between. The CDR3 reads CASSQLSGGQPQHF. In nucleotides, the CDR3 is TGTGCCAGCAGCCAATTATCCGGAGGGCAGCCCCAGCATTTT.

The J gene is TRBJ1-2, the V gene TRBV9; TRBD1 might be the D (5 bases). Germline CDR1 SGDLS, CDR2 YYNGEE. The CDR3 covers 14 residues. V was clipped by 5 bases and J by 8 bases, with 19 bases between them. CDR3 nucleotides: TGTGCCAGCAGTCCCCTTGGGGGGGTAGAGGGCTACACCTTC. This sequence encodes CASSPLGGVEGYTF.

The rearrangement joins TRBV19 to TRBJ1-4, with no clear D. V gave up 1 base and J gave up 3 bases, with 12 bases separating them. From germline, CDR1 is LNHDA and CDR2 SQIVND (reference sequence). The CDR3 runs 16 residues. CDR3 residues: CASSIGRTRPNEKLFF. DNA for the CDR3: TGTGCCAGTAGTATAGGGAGGACCCGTCCTAATGAAAAACTGTTTTTT. The variable domain in full, with the rest retrieved from reference TRBV19 and TRBJ1-4, is DGGITQSPKYLFRKEGQNVTLSCEQNLNHDAMYWYRQDPGQGLRLIYYSQIVNDFQKGDIAEGYSVSREKKESFPLTVTSAQKNPTAFYLCASSIGRTRPNEKLFFGSGTQLSVL.

The chain links TRBV6-1 to TRBJ1-1; D is possibly TRBD1 (5 bases). The CDR3 runs to 12 residues. Trimming removed 7 bases from V and 4 bases from J, with 10 bases in between. Germline V gene lookup returns CDR1 MNHNS and CDR2 SASEGT. CDR3 region: CASNRRGTEAFF. In DNA form, the CDR3 reads TGTGCCAGCAATCGAAGGGGCACTGAAGCTTTCTTT.

V usage is TRBV2 and J usage is TRBJ1-5; perhaps TRBD1 as D (6 bases). The V end lost 6 bases, the J end lost 1 base, and 13 bases lay between the germline ends. The CDR3 consists of 15 residues. The germline V gene encodes CDR1 SNHLY and CDR2 FYNNEI. The CDR3 here is CASSPEGGSNQPQHF. The CDR3 coding sequence is TGTGCCAGCAGCCCTGAGGGGGGAAGCAATCAGCCCCAGCATTTT. Looking up the rest from reference TRBV2 and TRBJ1-5 gives the full variable domain: EPEVTQTPSHQVTQMGQEVILRCVPISNHLYFYWYRQILGQKVEFLVSFYNNEISEKSEIFDDQFSVERPDGSNFTLKIRSTKLEDSAMYFCASSPEGGSNQPQHFGDGTRLSIL.

The V gene is TRBV7-6, the J gene TRBJ2-1, with 13 bases matching TRBD2. This CDR3 is 16 amino acids long. V lost 5 bases to trimming and J lost 7 bases; unmatched junction nucleotides: 8. The germline V gene encodes CDR1 SGHVS and CDR2 FNYEAQ. CDR3: CASSPQGLAGSNEQFF. Written as DNA, the CDR3 is TGTGCCAGCAGCCCCCAGGGACTAGCGGGATCGAATGAGCAGTTCTTC.

This clone has just one count. The gene calls are TRBV10-3 and TRBJ2-3; no clear D. V lost 10 bases and J 3 bases, leaving 20 bases between the germline ends. Germline-derived CDR1 and CDR2 are ENHRY and SYGVKD. The CDR3 runs to 15 residues. The CDR3 DNA sequence: TGTGCCACGACCGGAAAAGCAGCTAGAACAGATACGCAGTATTTT. Translated, it gives CATTGKAARTDTQYF.

V and J are TRBV10-3 and TRBJ2-1; 10 bases agree with TRBD1. The CDR3 contains 15 residues. The germline V gene has CDR1 ENHRY and CDR2 SYGVKD. The junction had 2 bases not matched to a gene; V was cut back by 4 bases and J by 2 bases. CDR3 residues: CAISGDRGTYNEQFF. The DNA for the CDR3 is TGTGCCATCAGTGGGGACAGGGGAACCTACAATGAGCAGTTCTTC.

This chain's CDR3 is CASSPLVSANEKLFF. CDR3 nucleotide sequence: TGTGCCAGCAGCCCGTTGGTCTCGGCTAATGAAAAACTGTTTTTT. This chain connects TRBV27 to TRBJ1-4; D ambiguous. This CDR3 has 15 amino acids. The germline gives CDR1 MNHEY, CDR2 SMNVEV (reference sequence). The V end lost 6 bases, the J end lost 3 bases, and 14 bases lay between the germline ends.

The chain is built from TRBV7-3 and TRBJ2-1, with 8 bases lining up with TRBD2. This CDR3 region has 15 residues. Germline-derived CDR1 and CDR2 are SGHTA and FQGTGA. Trimming at V came to 4 bases and at J to 7 bases, leaving 9 bases not matched to a gene. As DNA, the CDR3 is TGTGCCAGCAGCTCCTCGGCACTAGCGGAGAATGAGCAGTTCTTC. This encodes CASSSSALAENEQFF.

The chain has TRBV28 and TRBJ2-1, with D maybe TRBD2 (5 bases). This CDR3 spans 16 amino acids. V was clipped by 5 bases and J by 3 bases, with 17 bases between them. The germline V gene has CDR1 MDHEN and CDR2 SYDVKM. CDR3 nucleotides: TGTGCCAGCAGTCCCGGGTTCGGGGATGGCTACAATGAGCAGTTCTTC. This encodes CASSPGFGDGYNEQFF.

This chain's CDR3 is CASSLGNSYEQYF. The CDR3 DNA reads as TGTGCCAGCAGCTTAGGCAACAGCTACGAGCAGTACTTC. The chain combines TRBV5-4 with TRBJ2-7; D is unresolved. Germline lookup yields CDR1 SGHNT and CDR2 YYREEE (reference sequence). The CDR3 extends over 13 amino acids. Trimming left V 2 bases short and J 3 bases short, with 9 bases between.

This chain links TRBV10-3 with TRBJ2-3; a weak D match, TRBD1 (6 bases). Per the germline V gene, CDR1 is ENHRY and CDR2 is SYGVKD. This CDR3 has 13 residues. The V end was cut by 8 bases, the J end by 3 bases, with 12 bases between. DNA of the CDR3: TGTGCCATCTCTAGGACAGCTACAGATACGCAGTATTTT. Translation gives CAISRTATDTQYF.

This chain links TRBV2 with TRBJ2-3, with D possibly being TRBD2 (6 bases). Germline V gene data show CDR1 as SNHLY and CDR2 as FYNNEI. CDR3 size: 16 residues. V lost 8 bases and J 0 bases, leaving 18 bases between the germline ends. This chain's CDR3 is CASCYFAGSSTDTQYF. CDR3 nucleotides: TGTGCCAGCTGTTATTTTGCGGGGTCTAGCACAGATACGCAGTATTTT. The full variable domain, completed using reference TRBV2 and TRBJ2-3, is EPEVTQTPSHQVTQMGQEVILRCVPISNHLYFYWYRQILGQKVEFLVSFYNNEISEKSEIFDDQFSVERPDGSNFTLKIRSTKLEDSAMYFCASCYFAGSSTDTQYFGPGTRLTVL.

This rearrangement joins TRBV9 to TRBJ2-1, with no clear D. CDR1 and CDR2 (germline): SGDLS, YYNGEE. The CDR3 is 15 residues long. The V end lost 0 bases, the J end lost 0 bases, and 7 bases lay between the germline ends. CDR3 residues: CASSVVPSSYNEQFF. The CDR3 DNA reads as TGTGCCAGCAGCGTAGTTCCGAGCTCCTACAATGAGCAGTTCTTC.

This chain joins TRBV4-3 and TRBJ2-1, with 8 bases that match TRBD2. J was trimmed by 7 bases and V by 0 bases; bases with no gene match: 8. Germline V gene sequence: CDR1 LGHNA, CDR2 YSLEER. The CDR3 runs 16 residues. The CDR3 here is CASSQDSWASGNEQFF. The CDR3 DNA reads as TGCGCCAGCAGCCAAGATAGCTGGGCTAGCGGGAATGAGCAGTTCTTC.

V usage is TRBV11-2 and J usage is TRBJ1-1, with unresolved D. V lost 4 bases and J 0 bases, leaving 15 bases between the germline ends. The CDR3 sequence is 16 residues long. The V gene's germline CDR1 is SGHAT and CDR2 FQNNGV. The CDR3 coding sequence is TGTGCCAGCAGCTCCTTGGGGTGGAGGATGAACACTGAAGCTTTCTTT. Translation: CASSSLGWRMNTEAFF.

This clone was seen only a few times. The chain couples TRBV6-5 to TRBJ2-6, with D possibly being TRBD1 (6 bases). The CDR3 has 15 amino acids. V dropped 2 bases and J dropped 2 bases, with 7 bases sitting between them. The germline CDR1 and CDR2 sequences are MNHEY and SVGAGI. The DNA of the CDR3 is TGTGCCAGCAGTTACGAGGGGGCTGGGGCCAACGTCCTGACTTTC. Encoded protein: CASSYEGAGANVLTF.